Listed here are 17 T cell receptor beta chains from one sample, sequenced in a study of blood T cell repertoires in COVID-19. The assay was immunoSEQ multiplex PCR, and TCRdb's table has in-frame clones only and misses some. The repertoire consists of roughly 100,000 clones, with roughly nine tenths occurring once and the leading ten covering over 2%. Sequencing was done on a sample of peripheral blood. The receptors derive from a man between 50 and 59 years old with active COVID-19.

The rearrangement joins TRBV7-2 to TRBJ2-7, with TRBD2 identical over 9 bases. The CDR3 covers 13 residues. Trimming removed 2 bases from V and 6 bases from J; junction bases left unmatched: 2. The germline CDR1 and CDR2 sequences are SGHTA and FQGNSA. The CDR3 DNA sequence: TGTGCCAGCAGCTTAAATAGCGGGGGCGAGCAGTACTTC. It specifies CASSLNSGGEQYF.

In nucleotides, the CDR3 is TGTGCCAGCAGCTTCGGGACTACTAGCACAGATACGCAGTATTTT. This sequence encodes CASSFGTTSTDTQYF. The rearrangement joins TRBV11-2 to TRBJ2-3; 7 bases line up with TRBD2. Germline V gene sequence: CDR1 SGHAT, CDR2 FQNNGV. This CDR3 is built from 15 residues. The trim removed 3 bases at V and 0 bases at J, leaving 3 bases unmatched.

The chain uses TRBV4-2 and TRBJ1-4, with a weak D call TRBD1 (5 bases). The CDR3 consists of 15 residues. With 0 bases removed from V and 5 bases from J, the gap between germline ends came to 10 bases. Germline V gene data show CDR1 as LGHNA and CDR2 as YNFKEQ. CDR3 amino acids: CASSQETDFNEKLFF. DNA of the CDR3: TGTGCCAGCAGCCAAGAGACAGACTTCAATGAAAAACTGTTTTTT.

This clone occurred once. This chain connects TRBV3-1 (or the pseudogene TRBV3-2) to TRBJ1-4; 11 positions agree with TRBD1. Germline-derived CDR1 and CDR2 are LGHDT and YNNKEL (reference sequence). Losses at the gene ends were 3 bases for V and 0 bases for J; bases not matched to a gene: 6. CDR3 length: 18 residues. In DNA, the CDR3 is TGTGCCAGCAGCCACCCCCCGGGACAGGGGGCAACTAATGAAAAACTGTTTTTT. This encodes CASSHPPGQGATNEKLFF.

The chain employs TRBV5-5 and TRBJ1-1, with 8 bases fitting TRBD1. V was pared by 4 bases and J by 12 bases, with 8 bases of the junction left unmatched. CDR3 length equals 12 residues. Germline lookup yields CDR1 SGHKS and CDR2 YYEKEE (reference sequence). CDR3 protein: CASSLNQGATFF. The CDR3 DNA is TGTGCCAGCAGCCTGAATCAGGGGGCAACTTTCTTT.

The rearrangement uses TRBV7-2 and TRBJ1-5; D unclear. This CDR3 has 13 amino acids. Trimming removed 4 bases at V and 5 bases at J, with 9 bases between. Germline CDR1 SGHTA, CDR2 FQGNSA. The CDR3 DNA sequence: TGTGCCAGCAGCTCAGAGAGGGATCAGCCCCAGCATTTT. It codes for CASSSERDQPQHF.

In the case of this clone: An end of the junction does not agree with germline; a read error may underlie this. The chain employs TRBV12-3 or TRBV12-4 and TRBJ1-2; D unclear. The CDR3 covers 11 residues. The CDR3 region has the DNA TGTGCCAGCAGACTAGCGGAACATACTTACTTC. Protein: CASRLAEHTYF.

J is TRBJ2-1 and V is TRBV2, with 10 bases identical to TRBD2. Germline CDR1 is SNHLY and CDR2 is FYNNEI. V shed 6 bases, J shed 1 base, and the junction held 6 bases outside the gene matches. This CDR3 contains 16 residues. Here the CDR3 reads CASSVAGGHSYNEQFF. CDR3 bases: TGTGCCAGCAGCGTAGCGGGGGGCCATTCCTACAATGAGCAGTTCTTC. Full variable domain (missing parts from reference TRBV2 and TRBJ2-1): EPEVTQTPSHQVTQMGQEVILRCVPISNHLYFYWYRQILGQKVEFLVSFYNNEISEKSEIFDDQFSVERPDGSNFTLKIRSTKLEDSAMYFCASSVAGGHSYNEQFFGPGTRLTVL.

The V and J genes are TRBV6-5 and TRBJ1-4; 7 bases are shared with TRBD1. The CDR3 totals 14 residues. V gave up 9 bases and J gave up 6 bases; unmatched junction bases: 10. Germline V lookup: CDR1 MNHEY, CDR2 SVGAGI. The CDR3 DNA sequence: TGTGCCAGTACTCCGGGACAGCGGTATGAAAAACTGTTTTTT. As protein: CASTPGQRYEKLFF.

This chain uses TRBV5-1 with TRBJ2-2; perhaps TRBD1 as D (6 bases). The germline V gene has CDR1 SGHRS and CDR2 YFSETQ. The CDR3 is 14 residues long. V dropped 4 bases and J dropped 6 bases, with 13 bases sitting between them. As DNA, the CDR3 is TGCGCCAGCAGCGACACAGGGAGCGCCGGGGAGCTGTTTTTT. Amino acid sequence: CASSDTGSAGELFF.

This clone was detected many times. The J gene is TRBJ2-7, the V gene TRBV9; the D gene is possibly TRBD1 (5 bases). V was trimmed by 0 bases and J by 4 bases, leaving 11 bases between them. The V gene's germline CDR1 is SGDLS and CDR2 YYNGEE. The CDR3 has 14 residues. Here the CDR3 DNA reads TGTGCCAGCAGCGTAGGGGGCAGCCAGTACGAGCAGTACTTC. It is translated as CASSVGGSQYEQYF.

The rearrangement joins TRBV5-4 to TRBJ2-5; 9 bases are shared with TRBD2. CDR1 and CDR2 from the germline V gene are SGHNT and YYREEE (reference sequence). With V trimmed by 4 bases and J by 2 bases, 9 bases remained unmatched. The CDR3 spans 16 residues. The CDR3 DNA follows: TGTGCCAGCAGCCGCCTGACTAGCGGACTACAAGAGACCCAGTACTTC. Amino acids: CASSRLTSGLQETQYF.

The gene calls are TRBV7-9 and TRBJ2-5, with D tentatively TRBD2 (5 bases). Trimming left V 5 bases short and J 9 bases short, with 13 bases between. CDR3 size: 12 residues. Germline CDR1 SEHNR, CDR2 FQNEAQ (reference sequence). For the CDR3, the DNA is TGTGCCAGCAGCCTGGGAGACGCGCCCCAGTACTTC. Encoded protein: CASSLGDAPQYF. Full variable domain (rest looked up from reference TRBV7-9 and TRBJ2-5): DTGVSQNPRHKITKRGQNVTFRCDPISEHNRLYWYRQTLGQGPEFLTYFQNEAQLEKSRLLSDRFSAERPKGSFSTLEIQRTEQGDSAMYLCASSLGDAPQYFGPGTRLLVL.

This chain links TRBV11-2 with TRBJ1-6; 8 nucleotides match TRBD1. The CDR3 length is 17 residues. Germline CDR1 SGHAT, CDR2 FQNNGV. V lost 3 bases, J lost 1 base, and 5 bases stayed unmatched. CDR3 nucleotide sequence: TGTGCCAGCAGCTTTAGGACAGGGCAATCCTATAATTCACCCCTCCACTTT. Amino acid sequence: CASSFRTGQSYNSPLHF.

The rearrangement links TRBV6-2 or TRBV6-3 to TRBJ2-3; the match to TRBD2 covers 11 bases. The CDR3 has 14 residues. The trim removed 2 bases at V and 13 bases at J, leaving 8 bases unmatched. The V gene's germline CDR1 is MNHEY and CDR2 SVGEGT. The CDR3 DNA is TGTGCCAGCAGTTACGCCGCTAGCGGGGGGAGGGAGTATTTT. It encodes CASSYAASGGREYF.

The chain recombines TRBV7-2 with TRBJ1-2; the match to TRBD1 covers 7 bases. The J segment lost 2 bases and the V segment lost 4 bases, leaving 1 base of the junction unmatched. Germline values: CDR1 SGHTA, CDR2 FQGNSA. This CDR3 spans 13 amino acids. The CDR3 region is CASSSGQNYGYTF. The CDR3 region has the DNA TGTGCCAGCAGCTCGGGACAGAACTATGGCTACACCTTC.

This clone was found a few times. The chain employs TRBV6-5 and TRBJ1-2, with 12 bases lining up with TRBD1. The germline V gene encodes CDR1 MNHEY and CDR2 SVGAGI. This CDR3 spans 14 amino acids. The ends lost 5 bases at V and 6 bases at J; junction bases unmatched: 4. The CDR3 coding sequence is TGTGCCAGCAGTAGCGGGACAGGGGGCAATGGCTACACCTTC. Protein: CASSSGTGGNGYTF.